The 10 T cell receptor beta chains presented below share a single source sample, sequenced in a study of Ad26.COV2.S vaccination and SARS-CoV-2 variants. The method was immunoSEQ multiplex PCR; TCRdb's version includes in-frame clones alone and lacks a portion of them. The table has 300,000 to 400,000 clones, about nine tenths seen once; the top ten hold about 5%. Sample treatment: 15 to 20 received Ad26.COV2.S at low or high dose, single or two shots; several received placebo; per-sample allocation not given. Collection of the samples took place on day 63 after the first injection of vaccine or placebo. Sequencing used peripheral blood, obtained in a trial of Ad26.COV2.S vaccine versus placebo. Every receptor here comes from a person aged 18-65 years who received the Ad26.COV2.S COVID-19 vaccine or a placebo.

CDR3 bases: TGTGCCAGCAGCCTTTCTGTTGTTACGGGAGAGACAGATACGCAGTATTTT. Translation: CASSLSVVTGETDTQYF. The chain links TRBV5-4 to TRBJ2-3, with D perhaps matching TRBD2 (6 bases). There are 17 residues in the CDR3. In germline, CDR1 is SGHNT, CDR2 YYREEE (reference sequence). V gave up 4 bases and J gave up 3 bases, with 21 bases separating them.

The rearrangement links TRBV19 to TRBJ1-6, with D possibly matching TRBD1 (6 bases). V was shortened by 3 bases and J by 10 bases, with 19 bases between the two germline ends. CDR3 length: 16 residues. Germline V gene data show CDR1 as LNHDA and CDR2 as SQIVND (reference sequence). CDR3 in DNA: TGTGCCAGTAGTATCGGGGGCAGGTCTTTCGGGTCACCCCTCCACTTT. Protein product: CASSIGGRSFGSPLHF.

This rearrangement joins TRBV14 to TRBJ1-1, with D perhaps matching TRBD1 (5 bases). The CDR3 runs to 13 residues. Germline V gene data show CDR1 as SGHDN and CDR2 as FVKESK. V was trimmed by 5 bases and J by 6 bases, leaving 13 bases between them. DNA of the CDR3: TGTGCCAGCAGCGGCGACAGATACCCTGAAGCTTTCTTT. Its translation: CASSGDRYPEAFF.

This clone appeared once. The CDR3 spells CASSYRGLGNTEAFF. The CDR3 DNA reads TGTGCCAGCAGTTACCGGGGTTTAGGGAACACTGAAGCTTTCTTT. The chain has TRBV6-5 and TRBJ1-1; D gene ambiguous. The CDR3 loop spans 15 amino acids. The V end was cut by 2 bases, the J end by 1 base, with 11 bases between. Germline V gene data show CDR1 as MNHEY and CDR2 as SVGAGI.

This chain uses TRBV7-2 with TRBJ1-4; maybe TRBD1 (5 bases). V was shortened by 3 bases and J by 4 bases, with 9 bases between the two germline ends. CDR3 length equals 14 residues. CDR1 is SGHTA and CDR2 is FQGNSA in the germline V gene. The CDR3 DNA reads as TGTGCCAGCAGCTTCGACAGCAATAATGAAAAACTGTTTTTT. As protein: CASSFDSNNEKLFF.

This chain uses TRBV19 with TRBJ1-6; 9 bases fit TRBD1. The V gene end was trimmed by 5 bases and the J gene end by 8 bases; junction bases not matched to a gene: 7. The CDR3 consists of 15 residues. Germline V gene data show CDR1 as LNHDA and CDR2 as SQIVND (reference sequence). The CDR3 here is CASSAATGGDSPLHF. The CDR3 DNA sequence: TGTGCCAGTAGTGCCGCGACAGGGGGAGATTCACCCCTCCACTTT.

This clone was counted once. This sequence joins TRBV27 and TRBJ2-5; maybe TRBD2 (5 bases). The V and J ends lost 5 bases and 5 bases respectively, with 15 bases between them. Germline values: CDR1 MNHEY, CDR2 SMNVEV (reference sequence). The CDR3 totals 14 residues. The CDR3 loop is CASSPLPRGETQYF. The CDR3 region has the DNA TGTGCCAGCAGTCCTCTTCCCCGCGGGGAGACCCAGTACTTC.

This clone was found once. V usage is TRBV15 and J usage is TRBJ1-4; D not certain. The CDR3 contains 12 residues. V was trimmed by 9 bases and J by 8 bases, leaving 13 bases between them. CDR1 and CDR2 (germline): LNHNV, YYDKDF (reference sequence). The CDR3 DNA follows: TGTGCCACAGAAGCAAGTGGAGAAAAACTGTTTTTT. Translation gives CATEASGEKLFF.

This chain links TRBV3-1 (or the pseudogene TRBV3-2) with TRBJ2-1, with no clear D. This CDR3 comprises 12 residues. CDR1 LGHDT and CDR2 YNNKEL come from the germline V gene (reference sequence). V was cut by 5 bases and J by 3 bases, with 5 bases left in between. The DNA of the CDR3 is TGTGCCAGCAGCAAGAACTACAATGAGCAGTTCTTC. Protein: CASSKNYNEQFF.

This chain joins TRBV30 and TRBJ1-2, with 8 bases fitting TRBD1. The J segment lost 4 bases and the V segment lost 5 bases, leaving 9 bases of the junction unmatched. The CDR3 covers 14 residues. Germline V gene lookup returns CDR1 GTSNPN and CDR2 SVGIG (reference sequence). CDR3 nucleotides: TGTGCCTGGGGTGGGACAGGAGTTACCTATGGCTACACCTTC. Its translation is CAWGGTGVTYGYTF.